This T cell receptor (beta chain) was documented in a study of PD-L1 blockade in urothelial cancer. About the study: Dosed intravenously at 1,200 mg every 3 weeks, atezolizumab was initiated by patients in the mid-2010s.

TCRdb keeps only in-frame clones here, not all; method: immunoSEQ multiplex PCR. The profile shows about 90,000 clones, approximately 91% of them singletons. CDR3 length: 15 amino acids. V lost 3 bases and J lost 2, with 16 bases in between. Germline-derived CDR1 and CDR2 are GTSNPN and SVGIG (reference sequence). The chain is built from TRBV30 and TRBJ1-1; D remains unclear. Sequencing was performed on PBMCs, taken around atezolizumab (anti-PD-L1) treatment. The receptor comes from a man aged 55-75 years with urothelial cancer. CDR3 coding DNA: TGTGCCTGGAGCCCGGGCGCGGGAAGAAACACTGAAGCTTTCTTT. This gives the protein CAWSPGAGRNTEAFF.